The next 27 T cell receptor beta chains were all read from a single sample in a study of cytomegalovirus exposure and HLA in healthy donors. The PCR contained 60 Vbeta and 13 Jbeta primers. Generated by immunoSEQ multiplex PCR, the TCRdb table keeps only in-frame clones and is missing some. Of about 100,000 clones in the sample, approximately 75% were seen once. The material sequenced was PBMCs. The receptors shown here come from a female donor in good health and CMV-seropositive.

This clone was found once. The chain links TRBV6-5 to TRBJ2-3; possible D gene TRBD2, 5 bases. Trimming shortened V by 6 bases and J by 2 bases, and 9 bases separated the two germline ends. From germline, CDR1 is MNHEY and CDR2 SVGAGI. The CDR3 is 13 amino acids. Here the CDR3 reads CASRGAVTDTQYF. CDR3 bases: TGTGCCAGCAGGGGAGCAGTCACAGATACGCAGTATTTT.

The J gene is TRBJ1-2, the V gene TRBV28, with D possibly TRBD1 on 5 matching bases. Trimming took 4 bases from V and 14 from J, leaving 14 bases between them. The CDR3 totals 11 residues. CDR1 MDHEN and CDR2 SYDVKM come from the germline V gene. The CDR3 DNA follows: TGTGCCAGCAGTTCGACAGTTTCTCAAACCTTC. Translation: CASSSTVSQTF.

The chain is built from TRBV5-4 and TRBJ2-5; 10 bases align to TRBD1. Germline loops: CDR1 SGHNT, CDR2 YYREEE (reference sequence). The CDR3 runs 16 residues. V gave up 4 bases and J gave up 1 base; unmatched junction bases: 7. The CDR3 DNA reads as TGTGCCAGCAGCCCGCCGGGACAGGGGCTCCAAGAGACCCAGTACTTC. Protein sequence: CASSPPGQGLQETQYF.

This clone was recorded a few times. V is TRBV2 and J is TRBJ1-1; maybe TRBD1 (6 bases). The CDR3 has 15 residues. V was clipped by 3 bases and J by 0 bases, with 11 bases between them. Germline CDR1 reads SNHLY; CDR2 reads FYNNEI. CDR3 sequence reads: CASSDPGQLNTEAFF. CDR3 nucleotides: TGTGCCAGCAGTGACCCCGGACAGTTGAACACTGAAGCTTTCTTT. Full variable domain (remainder filled in from reference TRBV2 and TRBJ1-1): EPEVTQTPSHQVTQMGQEVILRCVPISNHLYFYWYRQILGQKVEFLVSFYNNEISEKSEIFDDQFSVERPDGSNFTLKIRSTKLEDSAMYFCASSDPGQLNTEAFFGQGTRLTVV.

This clone has more than one count but fewer than ten. The chain recombines TRBV6-5 with TRBJ1-1; possibly TRBD1 for D (5 bases). The V end lost 4 bases, the J end lost 5 bases, and 8 bases lay between the germline ends. The V gene's germline CDR1 is MNHEY and CDR2 SVGAGI. The CDR3 loop spans 12 amino acids. The CDR3 sequence: CASSSRQTEAFF. In DNA form, the CDR3 reads TGTGCCAGCAGTTCCCGACAGACTGAAGCTTTCTTT.

This sequence joins TRBV5-1 and TRBJ1-2; possibly TRBD1 for D (6 bases). The CDR3 is 14 amino acids. Trimming took off 1 base at V and 4 bases at J, with 11 bases between the two ends. The germline V gene has CDR1 SGHRS and CDR2 YFSETQ. The CDR3 region is CASSLTTGSYGYTF. DNA of the CDR3: TGCGCCAGCAGCTTGACCACAGGGAGCTATGGCTACACCTTC.

The chain carries TRBV29-1 and TRBJ2-5, with 8 bases lining up with TRBD2. The germline V gene has CDR1 SQVTM and CDR2 ANQGSEA. The CDR3 has 13 residues. Losses at the gene ends were 6 bases for V and 5 bases for J; bases not matched to a gene: 8. This CDR3 is CSVSRGGQETQYF. As DNA, the CDR3 is TGCAGCGTGTCCCGGGGGGGGCAGGAGACCCAGTACTTC.

This clone was seen more than once but under ten times. The chain joins TRBV7-9 to TRBJ1-2; D not resolved. This CDR3 region has 14 residues. V was trimmed by 0 bases and J by 8 bases, leaving 13 bases between them. Germline V CDR1 and CDR2: SEHNR, FQNEAQ (reference sequence). The CDR3 DNA sequence: TGTGCCAGCAGCTTAGCCACAGCTCCTCCCGGCTACACCTTC. Protein: CASSLATAPPGYTF. The full variable domain, completed using reference TRBV7-9 and TRBJ1-2, is DTGVSQNPRHKITKRGQNVTFRCDPISEHNRLYWYRQTLGQGPEFLTYFQNEAQLEKSRLLSDRFSAERPKGSFSTLEIQRTEQGDSAMYLCASSLATAPPGYTFGSGTRLTVV.

The gene calls are TRBV6-5 and TRBJ2-5; D possibly corresponds to TRBD1 (5 bases). Trimming cost V 11 bases and J 3 bases, with 19 bases left between them. The germline gives CDR1 MNHEY, CDR2 SVGAGI. There are 14 residues in the CDR3. For the CDR3, the DNA is TGTGCCTCCAGGGCCCTAGGAAGGGAAGAGACCCAGTACTTC. Translation: CASRALGREETQYF.

The chain employs TRBV5-1 and TRBJ1-2; tentatively, D is TRBD1 (5 bases). V dropped 5 bases and J dropped 4 bases, with 12 bases sitting between them. CDR3 length equals 13 residues. Germline-derived CDR1 and CDR2 are SGHRS and YFSETQ. CDR3 nucleotide sequence: TGCGCCAGCAGTTTCGACAGTACCTATGGCTACACCTTC. Translation gives CASSFDSTYGYTF.

This chain uses TRBV28 with TRBJ1-1; TRBD1 aligns across 7 bases. The CDR3 spans 14 residues. The V and J ends lost 6 bases and 1 base, in that order; junction bases with no gene match: 5. CDR1 MDHEN and CDR2 SYDVKM come from the germline V gene. CDR3 sequence: CASSSGTANTEAFF. The CDR3 nucleotides are TGTGCCAGCAGCTCCGGGACAGCGAACACTGAAGCTTTCTTT.

The CDR3 DNA sequence: TGTGCCTGGAGTGTACGGCGGGGGGTTGGGGATACGCAGTATTTT. This encodes CAWSVRRGVGDTQYF. The chain joins TRBV30 to TRBJ2-3, with 8 bases matching TRBD2. Unmatched junction bases numbered 8, after V lost 0 bases and J lost 6 bases. Per the germline V gene, CDR1 is GTSNPN and CDR2 is SVGIG (reference sequence). This CDR3 has 15 amino acids.

This chain uses TRBV29-1 with TRBJ1-1; D gene unclear. Germline CDR1 SQVTM, CDR2 ANQGSEA. There are 14 residues in the CDR3. The V end was cut by 0 bases, the J end by 4 bases, with 12 bases between. The CDR3 reads CSVEESGLPTEAFF. The CDR3 coding sequence is TGCAGCGTTGAAGAATCGGGTCTTCCCACTGAAGCTTTCTTT.

The chain recombines TRBV7-2 with TRBJ1-2; no clear D. Germline lookup yields CDR1 SGHTA and CDR2 FQGNSA. Trimming removed 1 base from V and 8 bases from J, with 11 bases in between. This CDR3 is 13 amino acids long. CDR3 loop: CASSLERRAGYTF. In DNA, the CDR3 is TGTGCCAGCAGCTTAGAGAGGCGGGCGGGCTACACCTTC.

The rearrangement links TRBV7-2 to TRBJ1-4; 9 bases map to TRBD1. CDR3 length: 15 residues. Trimming removed 1 base from V and 8 bases from J; junction bases left unmatched: 5. The germline V gene has CDR1 SGHTA and CDR2 FQGNSA. Here the CDR3 reads CASSLDRGRDEKLFF. The DNA of the CDR3 is TGTGCCAGCAGCTTAGACAGGGGGCGGGACGAAAAACTGTTTTTT.

This chain uses TRBV6-5 with TRBJ2-1; 11 bases are a match to TRBD2. This CDR3 is 15 amino acids long. Trimming at V came to 9 bases and at J to 6 bases, leaving 10 bases not matched to a gene. CDR1 is MNHEY and CDR2 is SVGAGI in the germline V gene. The CDR3 DNA sequence: TGTGCCAGTTCTCGGCATAGCGGGGGGGCCAATGAGCAGTTCTTC. Its protein product is CASSRHSGGANEQFF.

This chain uses TRBV25-1 with TRBJ1-1, with D possibly TRBD1 on 6 matching bases. Germline CDR1 reads MGHDK; CDR2 reads SYGVNS. The CDR3 runs to 14 residues. V lost 6 bases to trimming and J lost 7 bases, with 18 bases between them. CDR3: CASRGPTGQLEAFF. Here the CDR3 DNA reads TGTGCCAGCAGGGGCCCGACTGGACAGCTTGAAGCTTTCTTT.

V usage is TRBV6-4 and J usage is TRBJ1-6, with D possibly matching TRBD1 (5 bases). The length of the CDR3 is 13 residues. CDR1 is MRHNA, CDR2 SNTAGT, per germline. V lost 6 bases and J 4 bases, leaving 7 bases between the germline ends. CDR3 DNA sequence: TGTGCCAGCAGCAGGGTGTATAATTCACCCCTCCACTTT. Its protein is CASSRVYNSPLHF.

V gene TRBV6-1 combines with J gene TRBJ1-5, with 9 bases lining up with TRBD1. Trimming cost V 2 bases and J 5 bases; bases outside gene matches: 4. The CDR3 has 15 residues. Germline V gives CDR1 MNHNS, CDR2 SASEGT. CDR3 amino acids: CASSEPRTGDQPQHF. The CDR3 bases are TGTGCCAGCAGTGAACCCCGGACAGGGGATCAGCCCCAGCATTTT.

Concerning this clone itself: The missing conserved phenylalanine or tryptophan at the end of this CDR3 makes a read error likely. The V gene is TRBV4-2, the J gene TRBJ1-5; no firm D call. Trimming pared 0 bases from V and 2 bases from J, leaving 11 bases between. Germline values: CDR1 LGHNA, CDR2 YNFKEQ. CDR3 length equals 16 residues. CDR3 nucleotide sequence: TGTGCCAGCAGCCAAGAGGCAGGTGGGGGCAATCAGCCCCAGCATGTT. This gives the protein CASSQEAGGGNQPQHV.

CDR3 nucleotide sequence: TGTGCCAGCAGCTTAATTTCCAGGGACTATGGCTACACCTTC. Its translation: CASSLISRDYGYTF. The chain recombines TRBV7-2 with TRBJ1-2; TRBD1 might be the D (5 bases). V was cut by 2 bases and J by 3 bases, with 10 bases left in between. The CDR3 covers 14 residues. Germline loops: CDR1 SGHTA, CDR2 FQGNSA.

This rearrangement joins TRBV5-6 to TRBJ2-7, with D perhaps TRBD2 (6 bases). Trimming left V 4 bases short and J 5 bases short, with 13 bases between. The CDR3 is made up of 13 amino acids. Per germline, CDR1 SGHDT and CDR2 YYEEEE. The CDR3 nucleotides are TGTGCCAGCAGCCAAGGGAGGCCTCACGAGCAGTACTTC. Translation: CASSQGRPHEQYF.

This clone has just one count. This chain uses TRBV29-1 with TRBJ1-1; D possibly corresponds to TRBD1 (5 bases). This CDR3 region has 14 residues. The V gene's germline CDR1 is SQVTM and CDR2 ANQGSEA. V lost 5 bases to trimming and J lost 1 base, with 14 bases between them. The CDR3 protein is CSVKGLARNTEAFF. As DNA, the CDR3 is TGCAGCGTTAAGGGGCTTGCCAGGAACACTGAAGCTTTCTTT.

This chain uses TRBV9 with TRBJ2-7; TRBD2 matches 13 bases. Trimming took 2 bases from V and 5 from J; bases not matched to a gene: 1. The CDR3 sequence is 14 residues long. Germline lookup yields CDR1 SGDLS and CDR2 YYNGEE. The CDR3 coding sequence is TGTGCCAGCAGCGTTGGGACTAGCGGGAACGAGCAGTACTTC. Its translation is CASSVGTSGNEQYF.

This rearrangement joins TRBV6-1 to TRBJ2-7; 7 positions match TRBD1. Germline values: CDR1 MNHNS, CDR2 SASEGT. After removal of 4 bases from V and 1 base from J, the junction contained 7 bases not matched to a gene. This CDR3 contains 15 residues. CDR3 coding DNA: TGTGCCAGCAGTGCCCGATGGACAGGTTCCTACGAGCAGTACTTC. Amino acid sequence: CASSARWTGSYEQYF.

This sequence joins TRBV30 and TRBJ2-5; 9 bases line up with TRBD2. In germline, CDR1 is GTSNPN, CDR2 SVGIG (reference sequence). V lost 0 bases and J lost 5; bases outside the gene matches: 4. CDR3 length: 14 residues. The DNA of the CDR3 is TGTGCCTGGAGTGTAGCGGGGGGCCGGGAGACCCAGTACTTC. Protein sequence: CAWSVAGGRETQYF.

The chain has TRBV19 and TRBJ1-1; D possibly corresponds to TRBD1 (6 bases). The CDR3 loop spans 13 amino acids. V gave up 10 bases and J gave up 5 bases, with 17 bases separating them. Per germline, CDR1 LNHDA and CDR2 SQIVND (reference sequence). The CDR3, as DNA: TGTGCCACCACCCCTGCAGGGGCAACTGAAGCTTTCTTT. Translated, it gives CATTPAGATEAFF. Using reference TRBV19 and TRBJ1-1 for the parts outside the CDR3, the full variable domain is DGGITQSPKYLFRKEGQNVTLSCEQNLNHDAMYWYRQDPGQGLRLIYYSQIVNDFQKGDIAEGYSVSREKKESFPLTVTSAQKNPTAFYLCATTPAGATEAFFGQGTRLTVV.